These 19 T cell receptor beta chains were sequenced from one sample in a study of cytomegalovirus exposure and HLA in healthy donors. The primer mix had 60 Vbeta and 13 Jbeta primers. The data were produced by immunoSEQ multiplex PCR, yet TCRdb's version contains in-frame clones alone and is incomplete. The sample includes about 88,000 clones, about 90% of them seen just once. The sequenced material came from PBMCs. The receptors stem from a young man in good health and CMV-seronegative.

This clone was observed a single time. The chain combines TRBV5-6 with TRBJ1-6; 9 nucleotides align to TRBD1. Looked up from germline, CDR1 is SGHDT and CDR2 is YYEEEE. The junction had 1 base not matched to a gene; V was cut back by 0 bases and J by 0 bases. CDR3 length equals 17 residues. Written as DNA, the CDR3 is TGTGCCAGCAGCTTGGTGACAGGGGGCTCCTATAATTCACCCCTCCACTTT. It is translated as CASSLVTGGSYNSPLHF.

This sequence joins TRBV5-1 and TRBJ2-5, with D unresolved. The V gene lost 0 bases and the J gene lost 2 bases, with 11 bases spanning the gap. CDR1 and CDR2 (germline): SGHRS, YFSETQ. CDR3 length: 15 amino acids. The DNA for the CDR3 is TGCGCCAGCAGCTTGGGTGGCGGTTCGCAAGAGACCCAGTACTTC. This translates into CASSLGGGSQETQYF.

CDR3 in amino acids: CASSPTRDFTYEQYF. The CDR3 coding sequence is TGTGCCAGCTCACCGACCCGGGACTTTACCTACGAGCAGTACTTC. The V gene is TRBV18, the J gene TRBJ2-7; tentative D call: TRBD2 (6 bases). Trimming left V 3 bases short and J 2 bases short, with 14 bases between. Germline V CDR1 and CDR2: KGHSH, LQKENI. The CDR3 length is 15 residues.

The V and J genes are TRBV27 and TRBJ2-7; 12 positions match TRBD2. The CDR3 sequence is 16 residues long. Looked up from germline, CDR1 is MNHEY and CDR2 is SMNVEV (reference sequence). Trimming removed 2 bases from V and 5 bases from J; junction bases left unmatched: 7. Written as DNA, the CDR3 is TGTGCCAGCAGTTTAGGCCTAGCGGGAGGGATGAACGAGCAGTACTTC. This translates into CASSLGLAGGMNEQYF.

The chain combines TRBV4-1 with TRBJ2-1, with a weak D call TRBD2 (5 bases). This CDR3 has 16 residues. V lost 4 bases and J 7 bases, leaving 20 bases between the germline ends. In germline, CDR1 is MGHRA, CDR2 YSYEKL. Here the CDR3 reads CASSPEGGGRGNEQFF. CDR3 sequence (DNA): TGCGCCAGCAGCCCTGAGGGTGGTGGGAGAGGGAATGAGCAGTTCTTC.

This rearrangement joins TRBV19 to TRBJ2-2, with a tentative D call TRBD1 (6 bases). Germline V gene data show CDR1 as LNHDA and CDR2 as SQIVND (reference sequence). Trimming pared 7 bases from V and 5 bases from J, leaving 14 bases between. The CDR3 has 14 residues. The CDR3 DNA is TGTGCCAGTACAGGGGACGCCCCAACCGGGGAGCTGTTTTTT. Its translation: CASTGDAPTGELFF.

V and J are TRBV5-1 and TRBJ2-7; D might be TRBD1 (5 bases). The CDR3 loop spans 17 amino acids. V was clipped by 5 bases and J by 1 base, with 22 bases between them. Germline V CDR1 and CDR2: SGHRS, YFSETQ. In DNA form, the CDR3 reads TGCGCCAGCAGAATCCTACAGACAGCCAGTACTTCCTACGAGCAGTACTTC. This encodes CASRILQTASTSYEQYF.

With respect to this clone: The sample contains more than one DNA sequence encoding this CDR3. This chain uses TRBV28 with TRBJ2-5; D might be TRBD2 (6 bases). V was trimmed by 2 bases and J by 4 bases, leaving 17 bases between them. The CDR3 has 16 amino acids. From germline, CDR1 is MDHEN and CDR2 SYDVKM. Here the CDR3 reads CASSLNSPGVRETQYF. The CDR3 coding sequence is TGTGCCAGCAGTTTAAATTCTCCGGGGGTTAGAGAGACCCAGTACTTC.

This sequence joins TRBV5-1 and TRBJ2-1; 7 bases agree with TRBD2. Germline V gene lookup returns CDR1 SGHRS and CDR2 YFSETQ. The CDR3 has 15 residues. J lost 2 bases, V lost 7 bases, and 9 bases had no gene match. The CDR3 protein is CASSWGSGTYNEQFF. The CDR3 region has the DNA TGCGCCAGCTCTTGGGGAAGCGGGACCTACAATGAGCAGTTCTTC. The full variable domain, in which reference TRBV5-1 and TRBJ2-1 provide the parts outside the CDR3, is KAGVTQTPRYLIKTRGQQVTLSCSPISGHRSVSWYQQTPGQGLQFLFEYFSETQRNKGNFPGRFSGRQFSNSRSEMNVSTLELGDSALYLCASSWGSGTYNEQFFGPGTRLTVL.

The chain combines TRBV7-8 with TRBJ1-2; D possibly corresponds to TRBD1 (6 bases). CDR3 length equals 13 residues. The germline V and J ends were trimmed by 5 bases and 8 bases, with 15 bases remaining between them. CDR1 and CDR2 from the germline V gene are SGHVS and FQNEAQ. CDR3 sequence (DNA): TGTGCCAGCAGCCTGCGGACAGTGGGCGGCTACACCTTC. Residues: CASSLRTVGGYTF.

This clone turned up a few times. The CDR3 loop reads CASSPLGRDYNEQFF. The CDR3 DNA reads as TGTGCCAGCAGCCCCCTTGGGAGGGACTACAATGAGCAGTTCTTC. V gene TRBV14 combines with J gene TRBJ2-1, with 7 bases that match TRBD2. V gave up 4 bases and J gave up 3 bases; unmatched junction bases: 6. The CDR3 totals 15 residues. Germline lookup yields CDR1 SGHDN and CDR2 FVKESK.

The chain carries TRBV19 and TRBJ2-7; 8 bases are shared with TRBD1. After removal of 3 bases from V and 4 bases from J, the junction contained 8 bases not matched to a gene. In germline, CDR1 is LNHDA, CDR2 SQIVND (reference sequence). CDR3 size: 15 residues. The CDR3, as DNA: TGTGCCAGTAGTATGCCTGGACAGGGCAAATACGAGCAGTACTTC. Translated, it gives CASSMPGQGKYEQYF. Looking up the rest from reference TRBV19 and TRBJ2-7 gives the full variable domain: DGGITQSPKYLFRKEGQNVTLSCEQNLNHDAMYWYRQDPGQGLRLIYYSQIVNDFQKGDIAEGYSVSREKKESFPLTVTSAQKNPTAFYLCASSMPGQGKYEQYFGPGTRLTVT.

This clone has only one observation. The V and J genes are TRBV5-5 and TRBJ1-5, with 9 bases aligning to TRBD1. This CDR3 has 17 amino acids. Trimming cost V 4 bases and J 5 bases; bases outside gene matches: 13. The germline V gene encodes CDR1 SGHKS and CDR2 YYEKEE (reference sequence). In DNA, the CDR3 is TGTGCCAGCAGCACCGGACAGGGGAACCCTTTATATCAGCCCCAGCATTTT. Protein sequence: CASSTGQGNPLYQPQHF.

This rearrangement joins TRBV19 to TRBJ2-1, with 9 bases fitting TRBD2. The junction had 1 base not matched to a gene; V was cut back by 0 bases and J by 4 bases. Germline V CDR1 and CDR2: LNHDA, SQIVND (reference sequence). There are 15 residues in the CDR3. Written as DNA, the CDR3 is TGTGCCAGTAGTATAGAGGGACTAGCTTACAATGAGCAGTTCTTC. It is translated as CASSIEGLAYNEQFF.

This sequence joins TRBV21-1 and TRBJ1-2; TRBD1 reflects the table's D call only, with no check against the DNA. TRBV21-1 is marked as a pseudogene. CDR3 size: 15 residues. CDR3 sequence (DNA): TGTGCCAGCAGCGACGTTAATAGGGGCTTCTATGGCTACACCTTC. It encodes CASSDVNRGFYGYTF.

The CDR3 nucleotides are TGTGCCAGCAGTTTGGTTGCAGGGCGAGAGACCCAGTACTTC. Translated: CASSLVAGRETQYF. This rearrangement joins TRBV27 to TRBJ2-5, with a possible D match to TRBD1 (5 bases). The CDR3 runs to 14 residues. V lost 3 bases and J 4 bases, leaving 12 bases between the germline ends. Germline V CDR1 and CDR2: MNHEY, SMNVEV (reference sequence).

DNA for the CDR3: TGTGCCAGCAGTGAAGAGGGGACAGGGGTCAATTCACCCCTCCACTTT. Residues: CASSEEGTGVNSPLHF. The V call is TRBV2, the J call TRBJ1-6, with TRBD1 matching 10 bases. The CDR3 consists of 16 residues. Trimming removed 1 base from V and 7 bases from J; junction bases left unmatched: 4. The germline gives CDR1 SNHLY, CDR2 FYNNEI. Supplemented by reference TRBV2 and TRBJ1-6, the full variable domain reads EPEVTQTPSHQVTQMGQEVILRCVPISNHLYFYWYRQILGQKVEFLVSFYNNEISEKSEIFDDQFSVERPDGSNFTLKIRSTKLEDSAMYFCASSEEGTGVNSPLHFGNGTRLTVT.

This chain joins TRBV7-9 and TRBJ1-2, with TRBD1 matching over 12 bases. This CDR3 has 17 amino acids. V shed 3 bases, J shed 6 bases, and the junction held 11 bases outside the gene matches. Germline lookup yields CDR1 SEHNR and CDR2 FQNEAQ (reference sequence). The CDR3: CASSFQKGTGGGDGYTF. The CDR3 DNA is TGTGCCAGCAGCTTTCAGAAAGGGACAGGGGGCGGCGATGGCTACACCTTC. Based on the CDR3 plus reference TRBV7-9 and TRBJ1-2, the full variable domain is DTGVSQNPRHKITKRGQNVTFRCDPISEHNRLYWYRQTLGQGPEFLTYFQNEAQLEKSRLLSDRFSAERPKGSFSTLEIQRTEQGDSAMYLCASSFQKGTGGGDGYTFGSGTRLTVV.

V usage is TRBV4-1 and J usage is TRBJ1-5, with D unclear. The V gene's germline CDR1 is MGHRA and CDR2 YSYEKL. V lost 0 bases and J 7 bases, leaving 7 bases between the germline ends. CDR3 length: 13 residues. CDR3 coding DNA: TGCGCCAGCAGCCAAGATTTCTTGCAGCCCCAGCATTTT. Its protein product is CASSQDFLQPQHF.